Listed here is a single T cell receptor (beta chain). The data were obtained in a study of blood T cell repertoires in COVID-19. Looked up from germline, CDR1 is SNHLY and CDR2 is FYNNEI. The CDR3 is 16 residues long. Trimming left V 4 bases short and J 4 bases short, with 16 bases between. The data were produced by immunoSEQ multiplex PCR, yet TCRdb's version contains in-frame clones alone and is incomplete. The sample consists of fewer than 350,000 clones, under 95% of them appearing once. The source of this sequence is a woman aged 40 to 55 with acute COVID-19. The chain recombines TRBV2 with TRBJ2-2; possibly TRBD2 for D (6 bases). Sample: PBMCs or T cells enriched from blood (not recorded which). CDR3 in DNA: TGTGCCAGCAGTGCCCGGCAGGGAGGAGGCACCGGGGAGCTGTTTTTT. The encoded protein is CASSARQGGGTGELFF.